The 11 T cell receptor beta chains given below trace back to one sample, sequenced in a study of CD8+CD57+ T cells in acquired aplastic anemia. Selection for sequencing was limited to patients who had shown CD8+CD57+ cell expansion by flow cytometry. Template material for TCR beta VDJ and CDR3 profiling consisted of genomic DNA. TCRdb ran MiXCR on the reads and lists one entry per CDR3 protein. The sample yields roughly 100,000 distinct CDR3 sequences, 55% to 75% seen once. Input material: sorted CD4+, CD8+, or CD8+CD57+ T cells (not recorded which) from PBMCs. These receptors were taken from a human donor with aplastic anemia.

V usage is TRBV5-5 and J usage is TRBJ1-1; 8 bases are shared with TRBD1. V shed 4 bases and J 5 bases; nucleotides not matched to a gene: 16. The germline CDR1 and CDR2 sequences are SGHKS and YYEKEE (reference sequence). The CDR3 is made up of 17 amino acids. CDR3 DNA sequence: TGTGCCAGCAGCAAACTATGGACAGGGTTGCGTGGAACTGAAGCTTTCTTT. This sequence encodes CASSKLWTGLRGTEAFF.

The chain links TRBV7-2 to TRBJ2-7; 9 nucleotides align to TRBD1. The J call may be in error: the DNA end matches TRBJ2-1 better. This CDR3 spans 15 amino acids. In germline, CDR1 is SGHTA, CDR2 FQGNSA. The CDR3 region has the DNA TGTGCCAGCAGCGAACAGGGGGCCTCCTACAATGAGCAGTTCTTC. Encoded protein: CASSEQGASYNEQFF.

This rearrangement joins TRBV15 to TRBJ2-3; weak D call: TRBD2 (6 bases). The CDR3 is 16 amino acids. Trimming took 1 base from V and 1 from J, leaving 12 bases between them. Germline CDR1 LNHNV, CDR2 YYDKDF (reference sequence). This chain's CDR3 is CATSRGGGGGTDTQYF. The DNA for the CDR3 is TGTGCCACCAGCAGAGGGGGAGGCGGGGGCACAGATACGCAGTATTTT.

The genes are TRBV24-1 and TRBJ2-1, with a possible D match to TRBD2 (6 bases). The CDR3 sequence is 16 residues long. CDR1 is KGHDR and CDR2 is SFDVKD in the germline V gene. V lost 4 bases and J lost 1, with 13 bases in between. The CDR3 region is CATSDLAGWSYNEQFF. In DNA form, the CDR3 reads TGTGCCACCAGTGACCTCGCGGGATGGTCCTACAATGAGCAGTTCTTC.

The chain combines TRBV7-9 with TRBJ2-2, with D uncertain. Germline V gene data show CDR1 as SEHNR and CDR2 as FQNEAQ (reference sequence). Trimming removed 5 bases at V and 5 bases at J, with 9 bases between. The CDR3 totals 13 residues. DNA for the CDR3: TGTGCCAGCAGCACCGTACCAACCGGGGAGCTGTTTTTT. It translates to CASSTVPTGELFF.

V is TRBV7-8 and J is TRBJ2-7; no definite D call. V shed 4 bases and J shed 2 bases, with 12 bases lying between them. CDR3 length equals 14 residues. Per the germline V gene, CDR1 is SGHVS and CDR2 is FQNEAQ. The CDR3 protein is CASSSRPTAYEQYF. The CDR3 nucleotides are TGTGCCAGCAGCTCCAGACCGACGGCCTACGAGCAGTACTTC.

The V call is TRBV2, the J call TRBJ1-1; maybe TRBD1 (5 bases). Trimming removed 6 bases at V and 6 bases at J, with 11 bases between. This CDR3 contains 12 residues. The germline gives CDR1 SNHLY, CDR2 FYNNEI. The CDR3 here is CASRGGTSEAFF. The DNA of the CDR3 is TGTGCCAGCAGGGGAGGGACGTCTGAAGCTTTCTTT.

There are a few counts of this clonotype. V gene TRBV15 combines with J gene TRBJ2-6; D ambiguous. V lost 0 bases, J lost 1 base, and 10 bases lay in between. Looked up from germline, CDR1 is LNHNV and CDR2 is YYDKDF (reference sequence). The CDR3 is 17 amino acids. The CDR3: CATSREPATSGANVLTF. CDR3 DNA: TGTGCCACCAGCAGAGAGCCAGCTACATCTGGGGCCAACGTCCTGACTTTC. Variable domain in full (rest from reference TRBV15 and TRBJ2-6): DAMVIQNPRYQVTQFGKPVTLSCSQTLNHNVMYWYQQKSSQAPKLLFHYYDKDFNNEADTPDNFQSRRPNTSFCFLDIRSPGLGDTAMYLCATSREPATSGANVLTFGAGSRLTVL.

The chain couples TRBV7-9 to TRBJ2-3; a possible D gene is TRBD1 (5 bases). Between the trimmed V and J ends, which lost 9 bases and 0 bases, there was a span of 13 bases. The CDR3 contains 14 residues. The germline V gene encodes CDR1 SEHNR and CDR2 FQNEAQ (reference sequence). In DNA form, the CDR3 reads TGTGCCAGTCAAGGGGCACTGAGCACAGATACGCAGTATTTT. Its protein product is CASQGALSTDTQYF.

This chain uses TRBV29-1 with TRBJ2-7; 12 bases are shared with TRBD2. Germline V CDR1 and CDR2: SQVTM, ANQGSEA. With V trimmed by 2 bases and J by 5 bases, 4 bases remained unmatched. This CDR3 is 14 amino acids long. CDR3 protein: CSVELAGGGDEQYF. The CDR3 region has the DNA TGCAGCGTTGAACTAGCGGGAGGGGGCGACGAGCAGTACTTC.

Ten or more counts support this clonotype. The J gene is TRBJ2-7, the V gene TRBV5-8, with TRBD2 as a possible D gene (7 bases). CDR1 is SGHTS, CDR2 YDEGEE, per germline. The CDR3 loop spans 15 amino acids. V was trimmed by 4 bases and J by 2 bases, leaving 16 bases between them. In nucleotides, the CDR3 is TGTGCCAGCAGCCCGGGGGGCCCCCTCACCTACGAGCAGTACTTC. Translation gives CASSPGGPLTYEQYF. The complete variable domain, with remaining parts taken from reference TRBV5-8 and TRBJ2-7, reads EAGVTQSPTHLIKTRGQQATLRCSPISGHTSVYWYQQALGLGLQFLLWYDEGEERNRGNFPPRFSGRQFPNYSSELNVNALELEDSALYLCASSPGGPLTYEQYFGPGTRLTVT.